This entry is about one T cell receptor beta chain. Its matching antigen is unknown. This sample is drawn from a study of shared clonotypes between healthy human individuals. In the study overall: A donor's plate count was three for CD4 naive and three for CD4 memory; CD8 naive had two and CD8 memory one. Study-level results: The researchers took only blood, and tissue repertoires probably look different.

The CDR3 length is 14 residues. Germline V gene data show CDR1 as MNHEY and CDR2 as SVGAGI. V lost 7 bases and J 4 bases, leaving 16 bases between the germline ends. The authors loaded 200 ng DNA, 28,000 or so T cell genomes, into sorted-subset replicate PCRs. Assay: immunoSEQ multiplex PCR; the TCRdb copy retains only in-frame clones and omits some. Of 2.3 million or so clones in the sample, approximately 93% are singletons; the top ten hold 0.35% to 0.5%. Sample: naive CD4+ T cells from PBMCs. Documented subset: CD45RA+ positively selected. The chain couples TRBV6-5 to TRBJ1-1, with TRBD1 as a possible D gene (5 bases). The clonotype was recovered from a man in his late teens or twenties in good health. Some clones in this sample may be carry-over from other donors' samples. The CDR3 DNA is TGTGCCAGCACCAAGGGGCCGGTCGGCACTGAAGCTTTCTTT. Residues: CASTKGPVGTEAFF.